This TCR beta chain originates from a study of blood T cell repertoires in COVID-19. Living in under 30 US areas, the participants were between roughly 18 and 89 years of age. Clinical history as reported by participants underpinned cohort assignment. Germline assignment: CDR1 SGHKS and CDR2 YYEKEE (reference sequence). Between the trimmed V and J ends, which lost 9 bases and 0 bases, there was a span of 12 bases. The length of the CDR3 is 13 residues. Original processing methods: Reference gene primer amplification in the assay estimated nucleated cell counts. Using immunoSEQ multiplex PCR, the repertoire was profiled, and TCRdb retains in-frame clones only, with some absent. Clone size and the V and J calls come from that table; the DNA yielded D and trimming. The repertoire holds some 250,000 clones, with roughly nine tenths as singletons.

This TCR was sampled from a woman under 40 with acute COVID-19. Material for sequencing was PBMCs or T cells enriched from blood (not recorded which). This rearrangement joins TRBV5-5 to TRBJ1-1; perhaps TRBD1 as D (5 bases). As DNA, the CDR3 is TGTGCCACTAAGACAGACTTGAACACTGAAGCTTTCTTT. Amino acids: CATKTDLNTEAFF. The full variable domain, in which reference TRBV5-5 and TRBJ1-1 provide the parts outside the CDR3, is DAGVTQSPTHLIKTRGQQVTLRCSPISGHKSVSWYQQVLGQGPQFIFQYYEKEERGRGNFPDRFSARQFPNYSSELNVNALLLGDSALYLCATKTDLNTEAFFGQGTRLTVV.